This T cell receptor beta chain emerged from a study of cytomegalovirus exposure and HLA in healthy donors. Study-wide findings and caveats: Analysis was carried out at a later point, and it linked a missense DCLRE1C variant to TCR beta V- and J-gene trimming. There were under 200 TCR beta chains listed as cytomegalovirus-associated. TCR beta chains associated with HLA were, in a later analysis, more clonally expanded than equally common others. Most TCRs appeared rarely, but some public TCRs recurred in many donors.

This clone was seen only a few times. The antigen is undetermined. The PCR used 60 Vbeta and 13 Jbeta primers. Profiling relied on immunoSEQ multiplex PCR, and the TCRdb table lists in-frame clones only, not all of them. The data contain approximately 100,000 clones, 74% of them singletons. The CDR3 is 13 residues long. V dropped 5 bases and J dropped 2 bases, with 9 bases sitting between them. The V gene's germline CDR1 is SGHTA and CDR2 FQGNSA. The chain uses TRBV7-2 and TRBJ2-5, with D perhaps matching TRBD1 (5 bases). Sequenced sample: PBMCs. This receptor was obtained from a man aged 45-65 years in good health and CMV-seropositive. DNA for the CDR3: TGTGCCAGCAGCCTGCAGGGTCAAGAGACCCAGTACTTC. It codes for CASSLQGQETQYF.